This is a list of T cell receptor beta chains from one sample in a study of memory CD4+ T cells and cytomegalovirus serostatus. Sequencing used immunoSEQ multiplex PCR; TCRdb keeps in-frame clones, though not all of them. The profile shows about 59,000 clones, over 70% of them singletons. The sample taken for sequencing was memory CD4+ T cells from blood. The receptors shown here come from an adult in good health and CMV-seronegative. Some clones in this sample may be carry-over from other donors' samples. Both conserved end residues are part of each CDR3. A D gene is named only where the DNA matches it firmly. A row's size may be missing; if present it is once, few, many or a size class.

j_call v_call clone_size d_call cdr3_nt cdr3_aa
TRBJ2-7 TRBV4-1 . . TGCGCCAGCAGCCACAACGCTCAATACGAGCAGTACTTC CASSHNAQYEQYF
TRBJ2-3 TRBV2 . TRBD2 TGTGCCAGCAGTCCTAGCGGGGGGGCGGGGAATACGCAGTATTTT CASSPSGGAGNTQYF
TRBJ2-5 TRBV15 . . TGTGCCACCAGCTTAATGAGTAAAGAGACCCAGTACTTC CATSLMSKETQYF
TRBJ2-7 TRBV28 . . TGTGCCAGCAGTTTAAGAGCGATTCGTTTCTACGAGCAGTACTTC CASSLRAIRFYEQYF
TRBJ2-1 TRBV28 few TRBD2 TGTGCCAGCAGTTTATCCCGACTAGCGGACTTTTACAATGAGCAGTTCTTC CASSLSRLADFYNEQFF
TRBJ2-3 TRBV19 . . TGTGCCAGTAGACACGGGGATAACACAGATACGCAGTATTTT CASRHGDNTDTQYF
TRBJ2-7 TRBV6-5 . TRBD1 TGTGCCAGCAGTTCGCTCACCGGGACAGGGGCCTACGAGCAGTACTTC CASSSLTGTGAYEQYF
TRBJ2-5 TRBV19 . TRBD1 TGTGCCAGTAAGGTACAGGGGTACCAAGAGACCCAGTACTTC CASKVQGYQETQYF
TRBJ2-5 TRBV4-3 . TRBD2 TGCGCCAGCAGCCAAGATGTGGGGGGGGAATCGTACTTC CASSQDVGGESYF
TRBJ2-6 TRBV7-9 . . TGTGCCAGCAGCTTAGTAGGGGCCAACGTCCTGACTTTC CASSLVGANVLTF
TRBJ2-3 TRBV7-2 . TRBD2 TGTGCCAGCACGCGACCTAGCGGGGGAGATACGCAGTATTTT CASTRPSGGDTQYF
TRBJ2-3 TRBV6-1 . . TGTGCCACAACGAAGTTTTCTAGCACAGATACGCAGTATTTT CATTKFSSTDTQYF
TRBJ2-5 TRBV11-2 . . TGTGCCAGCAGCTTCACGGACATGGGAGAGACCCAGTACTTC CASSFTDMGETQYF
TRBJ1-3 TRBV11-1 . TRBD1 TGTGCCAGCAGCCATACAGGGGACTCTGGAAACACCATATATTTT CASSHTGDSGNTIYF
TRBJ2-7 TRBV6-1 . TRBD1 TGTGCCAGCAGCGTGACAGGGGGACACTACGAGCAGTACTTC CASSVTGGHYEQYF
TRBJ1-1 TRBV6-6 few . TGTGCCAGCAGTTACGACAGGACTGAAGCTTTCTTT CASSYDRTEAFF
TRBJ2-1 TRBV7-2 . TRBD2 TGTGCCAGCAGCTTAGAGGGGAGCGGGACCCAGTTCTTC CASSLEGSGTQFF
TRBJ2-2 TRBV11-2 . . TGTGCCAGCAGCTATAGGAACACCGGGGAGCTGTTTTTT CASSYRNTGELFF
TRBJ2-2 TRBV19 . . TGTGCCAGTAGTAGCCGGGTAGCTAGTGAAGGTCGGGAGCTGTTTTTT CASSSRVASEGRELFF
TRBJ2-3 TRBV27 . . TGTGCCAGCAGGCTACCTAGCACAGATACGCAGTATTTT CASRLPSTDTQYF
TRBJ2-3 TRBV9 . TRBD2 TGTGCCAGCAGCCTCAGAGGGACTAGCGGGAGCCCAGATACGCAGTATTTT CASSLRGTSGSPDTQYF
TRBJ1-2 TRBV10-3 . TRBD1 TGTGCCATCAGGACCTCGACAGGGAACTATGGCTACACCTTC CAIRTSTGNYGYTF
TRBJ2-5 TRBV7-2 . TRBD2 TGTGCCAGCAGCCCCCGGACTAGCGGCCGCGCGTACCAAGAGACCCAGTACTTC CASSPRTSGRAYQETQYF
TRBJ2-1 TRBV18 . . TGTGCCAGCTCCGCGACAGTCTCCTACAATGAGCAGTTCTTC CASSATVSYNEQFF
TRBJ1-1 TRBV15 . . TGTGCCACCACCCCGGGGGCCCTGAACACTGAAGCTTTCTTT CATTPGALNTEAFF
TRBJ2-2 TRBV5-4 . TRBD1 TGTGCCAGCAGCTTGGTGCAGGGGGCGACAGTCACCGGGGAGCTGTTTTTT CASSLVQGATVTGELFF
TRBJ1-2 TRBV7-2 . . TGTGCCAGCAGCTTACAACCCACAGCTAACTATGGCTACACCTTC CASSLQPTANYGYTF
TRBJ1-1 TRBV27 . TRBD1 TGTGCCAGCAGTTTACGAGGAACCCCAGGGGGTTTAAGGTATTCTGTCACTGAAGCTTTCTTT CASSLRGTPGGLRYSVTEAFF
TRBJ1-5 TRBV6-6 . . TGTGCCAGCAGGCGGGAGTCCAATCAGCCCCAGCATTTT CASRRESNQPQHF
TRBJ2-3 TRBV5-1 many . TGCGCCAGCAGCTTGTGGGGAAGAGATACGCAGTATTTT CASSLWGRDTQYF
TRBJ2-3 TRBV28 . . TGTGCCGGGGGGGGGCGCAGCACAGATACGCAGTATTTT CAGGGRSTDTQYF
TRBJ2-2 TRBV4-1 . . TGCGCCAGCAGCCTCCGGACGGAGGGGACCGGGGAGCTGTTTTTT CASSLRTEGTGELFF
TRBJ2-5 TRBV29-1 . TRBD1 TGCAGCGTTTCGACAGGGGTTCAAGAGACCCAGTACTTC CSVSTGVQETQYF
TRBJ1-4 TRBV18 . . TGTGCCAGCTCTACGAGGTCCGGTGAAAAACTGTTTTTT CASSTRSGEKLFF
TRBJ2-1 TRBV2 . . TGTGCCAGTGGGCCCAACTCCTACAATGAGCAGTTCTTC CASGPNSYNEQFF
TRBJ2-7 TRBV7-2 . TRBD2 TGTGCCAGCAGTCGGACTAGCGGGAACGAGCAGTACTTC CASSRTSGNEQYF
TRBJ2-3 TRBV30 . TRBD2 TGTGCCTGGAGTGTGGAGCGGGAAATCGGTACGCAGTATTTT CAWSVEREIGTQYF
TRBJ2-7 TRBV10-3 . . TGTGCCATCACCAGGGACAACTCCTACGAGCAGTACTTC CAITRDNSYEQYF
TRBJ2-5 TRBV11-1 . TRBD2 TGTGCCAGCAGCGACTCAGCGGGAGGCGAGACCCAGTACTTC CASSDSAGGETQYF
TRBJ2-1 TRBV5-4 . TRBD2 TGTGCCAGCAGCCATAGGACTAGCGGATACTACAATGAGCAGTTCTTC CASSHRTSGYYNEQFF
TRBJ1-4 TRBV12-5 . TRBD1 TGTGCTAGTGGTCCCGGGACAGGTAATGAAAAACTGTTTTTT CASGPGTGNEKLFF
TRBJ2-1 TRBV7-2 once TRBD2 TGTGCCAGCAGCTCGAGATTTAGCGGGGGGAGCTCCTACAATGAGCAGTTCTTC CASSSRFSGGSSYNEQFF
TRBJ1-1 TRBV11-2 . . TGTGCCAGCAGCTTATTCCAGGGTTCAAGTGAAGCTTTCTTT CASSLFQGSSEAFF
TRBJ2-3 TRBV10-3 . TRBD2 TGTGCCATCAGTGAGTTCCTGGACTGGATCGGGACTAGCGGGAGTTCAGATACGCAGTATTTT CAISEFLDWIGTSGSSDTQYF
TRBJ2-5 TRBV21-1 . . TGTGCCATCGTCGGACGTACCCGGAGAGAGACCCAGTACTTC CAIVGRTRRETQYF
TRBJ2-1 TRBV5-4 . TRBD2 TGTGCCAGCCAAGAGGGACTAGCGGACTACAATGAGCAGTTCTTC CASQEGLADYNEQFF
TRBJ2-3 TRBV2 . . TGTGCCAGCAGTGCGAATAGCGCCATAGATACGCAGTATTTT CASSANSAIDTQYF
TRBJ1-3 TRBV7-8 . . TGTGCCAGCAGCCCGCAAATTCTAACAAGGAGCTCTGGAAACACCATATATTTT CASSPQILTRSSGNTIYF
TRBJ2-2 TRBV9 . TRBD2 TGTGCCAGCAGCTCCTCCCGGGGGGGGACGAACACCGGGGAGCTGTTTTTT CASSSSRGGTNTGELFF
TRBJ2-5 TRBV5-8 . TRBD1 TGTGCCAGCAGCGCTGGACAGGGGCGGGAGACCCAGTACTTC CASSAGQGRETQYF
TRBJ2-2 TRBV18 . . TGTGCCAGCTCGGACCGCCGGGACACCGGGGAGCTGTTTTTT CASSDRRDTGELFF
TRBJ2-2 TRBV6-5 . TRBD2 TGTGCCAGCAGGGGGACTAGCGGGTCGGGGGAGCTGTTTTTT CASRGTSGSGELFF